This TCR beta chain was captured by sequencing in a study of blood T cell repertoires in COVID-19. For the study at large: Collection of acute and convalescent COVID-19 samples took place in the United States, Italy and Spain. From T cells, B-cell-depleted T cells, or PBMCs came the material, which was cDNA or gDNA.

Followed longitudinally, the Seattle patients had been enrolled during active infection. In the authors' workflow: By means of reference gene primer amplification, nucleated cell counts were estimated. Method: immunoSEQ multiplex PCR; TCRdb's copy keeps in-frame clones and lacks some. The V and J calls and clone size come from that table; D and trimming were worked out from the DNA. The table has more than 250,000 clones, 85% to 90% seen once. This TCR derives from a woman in her fifties or sixties with COVID-19, enrolled during active disease. The sequenced sample consisted of peripheral blood.

The CDR3 spells CASSVSGNEQYF. CDR3 in DNA: TGTGCCAGCAGCGTATCAGGGAACGAGCAGTACTTC. V and J are TRBV9 and TRBJ2-7; weak D call: TRBD1 (5 bases). Trimming stripped 1 base from V and 5 bases from J, with 7 bases between. The CDR3 sequence is 12 residues long. The germline gives CDR1 SGDLS, CDR2 YYNGEE.